The 24 T cell receptor beta chains below come from one sample, sequenced in a study of CD8+CD57+ T cells in acquired aplastic anemia. Template material for TCR beta VDJ and CDR3 profiling consisted of genomic DNA. TCRdb itself ran the reads through MiXCR, one entry per CDR3 protein. Of some 130,000 distinct CDR3 sequences listed, more than 40% were seen once; the top ten hold roughly 2.7%. The sequencing sample was made of sorted CD4+, CD8+, or CD8+CD57+ T cells (not recorded which) from PBMCs. The receptors originated from a human donor in good health, serving as a control.

The chain combines TRBV5-1 with TRBJ2-6; D is ambiguous. This CDR3 is 15 amino acids long. V lost 4 bases and J lost 4, with 12 bases in between. In germline, CDR1 is SGHRS, CDR2 YFSETQ. DNA of the CDR3: TGCGCCAGCAGCGACGCGGAGTCCGGGGCCAACGTCCTGACTTTC. Its translation: CASSDAESGANVLTF.

The V and J genes are TRBV30 and TRBJ2-7, with no clear D. Trimming shortened V by 3 bases and J by 9 bases, and 18 bases separated the two germline ends. CDR1 and CDR2 from the germline V gene are GTSNPN and SVGIG (reference sequence). This CDR3 has 13 amino acids. The CDR3 DNA reads as TGTGCCTGGAGCCCCTCCGCCCAAACGCGGCAGTACTTC. It specifies CAWSPSAQTRQYF.

This clonotype has ten or more counts. The chain links TRBV5-1 to TRBJ1-2, with 8 bases identical to TRBD1. The germline V gene has CDR1 SGHRS and CDR2 YFSETQ. The CDR3 totals 13 residues. V shed 3 bases and J 6 bases; nucleotides not matched to a gene: 4. The CDR3 bases are TGCGCCAGCAGCTCGACAGGGGAAGATGGCTACACCTTC. Translated: CASSSTGEDGYTF. Full variable domain (outside the CDR3, taken from reference TRBV5-1 and TRBJ1-2): KAGVTQTPRYLIKTRGQQVTLSCSPISGHRSVSWYQQTPGQGLQFLFEYFSETQRNKGNFPGRFSGRQFSNSRSEMNVSTLELGDSALYLCASSSTGEDGYTFGSGTRLTVV.

The J gene is TRBJ1-1, the V gene TRBV19, with D possibly TRBD1 on 5 matching bases. CDR1 LNHDA and CDR2 SQIVND come from the germline V gene (reference sequence). V dropped 4 bases and J dropped 0 bases, with 12 bases sitting between them. The CDR3 contains 15 residues. The CDR3: CASSKATDLNTEAFF. Written as DNA, the CDR3 is TGTGCCAGTAGTAAAGCGACAGATTTGAACACTGAAGCTTTCTTT.

This chain links TRBV19 with TRBJ2-7; 10 bases agree with TRBD1. The CDR3 sequence is 14 residues long. Germline CDR1 and CDR2: LNHDA and SQIVND (reference sequence). Trimming removed 3 bases from V and 2 bases from J; junction bases left unmatched: 1. This CDR3 is CASSIGQGAYEQYF. The CDR3 bases are TGTGCCAGTAGTATCGGACAGGGGGCCTACGAGCAGTACTTC.

This clonotype has at least ten counts. The chain carries TRBV19 and TRBJ1-2; TRBD1 matches at 8 bases. From germline, CDR1 is LNHDA and CDR2 SQIVND (reference sequence). V lost 5 bases, J lost 3 bases, and 8 bases stayed unmatched. CDR3 length: 15 amino acids. CDR3 coding DNA: TGTGCCAGTAGTCGTCCGACAGGGGTCTACTATGGCTACACCTTC. This codes for CASSRPTGVYYGYTF.

This clonotype was detected only a few times. V is TRBV27 and J is TRBJ2-1; 8 bases are shared with TRBD1. Trimming removed 4 bases from V and 7 bases from J; junction bases left unmatched: 12. Germline V gives CDR1 MNHEY, CDR2 SMNVEV (reference sequence). CDR3 length equals 16 residues. DNA of the CDR3: TGTGCCAGCAGTTGGGCAGGGGGCGCCAGGGTTAATGAGCAGTTCTTC. Translating gives CASSWAGGARVNEQFF.

This clonotype was observed a single time. Compared with germline, one end of the junction differs, possibly owing to a read error. This rearrangement joins TRBV19 to TRBJ1-5; a possible D gene is TRBD1 (6 bases). Germline assignment: CDR1 LNHDA and CDR2 SQIVND (reference sequence). The CDR3 has 14 amino acids. The CDR3 reads CAGSFGGPNQPQHF. DNA for the CDR3: TGTGCCGGTAGCTTCGGGGGGCCCAATCAGCCCCAGCATTTT. Looking up the rest from reference TRBV19 and TRBJ1-5 gives the full variable domain: DGGITQSPKYLFRKEGQNVTLSCEQNLNHDAMYWYRQDPGQGLRLIYYSQIVNDFQKGDIAEGYSVSREKKESFPLTVTSAQKNPTAFYLCAGSFGGPNQPQHFGDGTRLSIL.

V and J are TRBV7-2 and TRBJ1-3, with D unresolved. The germline V gene encodes CDR1 SGHTA and CDR2 FQGNSA. The V and J ends lost 9 bases and 4 bases respectively, with 13 bases between them. This CDR3 region has 13 residues. CDR3 region: CASTVLRGNTIYF. The CDR3 nucleotides are TGTGCCAGTACAGTCCTACGAGGAAACACCATATATTTT. Full variable domain (outside the CDR3, taken from reference TRBV7-2 and TRBJ1-3): GAGVSQSPSNKVTEKGKDVELRCDPISGHTALYWYRQSLGQGLEFLIYFQGNSAPDKSGLPSDRFSAERTGGSVSTLTIQRTQQEDSAVYLCASTVLRGNTIYFGEGSWLTVV.

On this clonotype: At one of its ends the junction is not consistent with the germline gene, which may arise from a read error. This chain uses TRBV20-1 with TRBJ2-7; 8 nucleotides agree with TRBD2. CDR1 DFQATT and CDR2 SNEGSKA come from the germline V gene (reference sequence). The CDR3 contains 14 residues. The CDR3 bases are TGCAGTGCTAGATTGGGACTAGTGAACTACGAGCGGTACTTC. It codes for CSARLGLVNYERYF.

Many counts were recorded for this clonotype. V gene TRBV7-2 combines with J gene TRBJ2-7; 14 bases fit TRBD2. Per the germline V gene, CDR1 is SGHTA and CDR2 is FQGNSA. The CDR3 is 16 amino acids. The V and J ends lost 1 base and 6 bases, in that order; junction bases with no gene match: 5. The CDR3 sequence is CASSLGTSGGQGEQYF. The DNA of the CDR3 is TGTGCCAGCAGCTTAGGGACTAGCGGGGGGCAAGGCGAGCAGTACTTC.

V and J are TRBV20-1 and TRBJ1-5, with 9 bases aligning to TRBD1. Germline V gene lookup returns CDR1 DFQATT and CDR2 SNEGSKA (reference sequence). The CDR3 covers 15 residues. The trim removed 3 bases at V and 4 bases at J, leaving 7 bases unmatched. The CDR3 spells CSASRGQGRNQPQHF. CDR3 bases: TGCAGTGCTAGTCGGGGACAGGGAAGGAATCAGCCCCAGCATTTT.

The V call is TRBV20-1, the J call TRBJ1-1, with D uncertain. V gave up 0 bases and J gave up 8 bases, with 13 bases separating them. Germline V lookup: CDR1 DFQATT, CDR2 SNEGSKA (reference sequence). This CDR3 contains 13 residues. The DNA of the CDR3 is TGCAGTGCTAGAGATCTCGGGGTAGAGGAAGCTTTCTTT. Translated: CSARDLGVEEAFF.

The chain is built from TRBV5-6 and TRBJ2-7, with D perhaps given as TRBD1 or TRBD2 (5 bases each). Deletions cut 1 base from V and 3 bases from J, with 11 bases between. The CDR3 length is 14 residues. Germline assignment: CDR1 SGHDT and CDR2 YYEEEE. CDR3 nucleotide sequence: TGTGCCAGCAGCTTGCCCGGGGCGGGCTACGAGCAGTACTTC. This translates into CASSLPGAGYEQYF.

This chain joins TRBV7-9 and TRBJ2-7; 12 bases map to TRBD2. With V trimmed by 5 bases and J by 3 bases, 5 bases remained unmatched. Germline V gives CDR1 SEHNR, CDR2 FQNEAQ (reference sequence). CDR3 length: 15 residues. CDR3 protein: CASSTTSGGVYEQYF. The CDR3 DNA reads TGTGCCAGCAGCACGACTAGCGGGGGCGTCTACGAGCAGTACTTC. Variable domain in full (rest from reference TRBV7-9 and TRBJ2-7): DTGVSQNPRHKITKRGQNVTFRCDPISEHNRLYWYRQTLGQGPEFLTYFQNEAQLEKSRLLSDRFSAERPKGSFSTLEIQRTEQGDSAMYLCASSTTSGGVYEQYFGPGTRLTVT.

The chain couples TRBV7-2 to TRBJ1-1; D is possibly TRBD1 (6 bases). Germline assignment: CDR1 SGHTA and CDR2 FQGNSA. The CDR3 has 15 residues. The V end lost 2 bases, the J end lost 1 base, and 11 bases lay between the germline ends. CDR3 sequence (DNA): TGTGCCAGCAGCTTAAGGGCAGGGGAGAACACTGAAGCTTTCTTT. Amino acid sequence: CASSLRAGENTEAFF.

This clonotype was counted many times. The gene calls are TRBV5-4 and TRBJ1-2; the D is unclear. This CDR3 is 12 amino acids long. Trimming took 3 bases from V and 2 from J, leaving 5 bases between them. Germline V gene sequence: CDR1 SGHNT, CDR2 YYREEE (reference sequence). The CDR3 nucleotides are TGTGCCAGCAGCTCTGACAACTATGGCTACACCTTC. Encoded protein: CASSSDNYGYTF.

The chain links TRBV7-9 to TRBJ2-7, with TRBD1 identical over 10 bases. Germline assignment: CDR1 SEHNR and CDR2 FQNEAQ (reference sequence). CDR3 length: 15 residues. J lost 6 bases, V lost 6 bases, and 11 bases had no gene match. The CDR3 bases are TGTGCCAGCAGTCATGGTCGACAGGGGGCCCCCGAGCAGTACGTC. It encodes CASSHGRQGAPEQYV.

This chain uses TRBV7-4 with TRBJ2-5; D tentatively reads TRBD1 or TRBD2 (5 bases each). This CDR3 is built from 15 residues. Trimming removed 8 bases at V and 11 bases at J, with 27 bases between. Germline assignment: CDR1 SGHVT and CDR2 SQSDAQ. This CDR3 is CASGVARADTGEQYF. CDR3 nucleotides: TGTGCCAGCGGGGTAGCGAGGGCGGACACCGGGGAGCAGTACTTC.

The table lists this clonotype with many counts. The chain is built from TRBV18 and TRBJ2-1; no definite D call. This CDR3 spans 13 amino acids. V was cut by 4 bases and J by 6 bases, with 10 bases left in between. Germline CDR1 is KGHSH and CDR2 is LQKENI. For the CDR3, the DNA is TGTGCCAGCTCACTGGCAGGACGCAATGAGCAGTTCTTC. This encodes CASSLAGRNEQFF.

Ten or more counts support this clonotype. The rearrangement uses TRBV6-4 and TRBJ1-1, with 9 bases that match TRBD1. The J segment lost 5 bases and the V segment lost 6 bases, leaving 7 bases of the junction unmatched. There are 14 residues in the CDR3. The germline V gene encodes CDR1 MRHNA and CDR2 SNTAGT. This CDR3 reads CASRRTGEGTEAFF. The CDR3 DNA is TGTGCCAGCAGAAGGACAGGGGAGGGAACTGAAGCTTTCTTT.

The genes are TRBV24-1 and TRBJ2-3, with 7 bases matching TRBD2. The CDR3 is 14 amino acids. Germline V CDR1 and CDR2: KGHDR, SFDVKD. V lost 3 bases, J lost 2 bases, and 1 base stayed unmatched. This CDR3 reads CATSDSGATDTQYF. The DNA of the CDR3 is TGTGCCACCAGTGATAGCGGGGCCACAGATACGCAGTATTTT.

This clonotype was recorded many times. The chain has TRBV11-1 and TRBJ2-2, with a possible D match to TRBD1 (6 bases). Looked up from germline, CDR1 is SGHAT and CDR2 is FQDESV (reference sequence). Trimming stripped 4 bases from V and 0 bases from J, with 15 bases between. CDR3 length: 17 amino acids. CDR3 sequence reads: CASSYRPGHTNTGELFF. The CDR3, as DNA: TGTGCCAGCAGCTATAGACCGGGACACACGAACACCGGGGAGCTGTTTTTT.

The V gene is TRBV13, the J gene TRBJ2-7; D may be TRBD1 or TRBD2 (6 bases each). The CDR3 sequence is 15 residues long. The V gene's germline CDR1 is PRHDT and CDR2 FYEKMQ (reference sequence). Trimming shortened V by 5 bases and J by 3 bases, and 17 bases separated the two germline ends. CDR3 protein: CASSPSVGGYYEQYF. As DNA, the CDR3 is TGTGCCAGCAGCCCAAGTGTGGGGGGCTACTACGAGCAGTACTTC.